The 22 T cell receptor beta chains below all came from one sample that was sequenced in a study of blood T cell repertoires in COVID-19. Using immunoSEQ multiplex PCR, the repertoire was profiled, and TCRdb retains in-frame clones only, with some absent. Among about 350,000 clones listed, 88% were seen once. Sequencing was done on a sample of peripheral blood. The receptors originated from a woman between 65 and 79 years old with COVID-19, enrolled during active disease.

The rearrangement joins TRBV19 to TRBJ1-5; D may be TRBD1 (6 bases). In germline, CDR1 is LNHDA, CDR2 SQIVND (reference sequence). This CDR3 region has 15 residues. Trimming left V 4 bases short and J 2 bases short, with 12 bases between. The CDR3, as DNA: TGTGCCAGTAGTACCACAGGGATAGGCAATCAGCCCCAGCATTTT. Translated: CASSTTGIGNQPQHF.

This clone was seen only once. The V gene is TRBV4-3, the J gene TRBJ1-5; D uncertain. The CDR3 totals 15 residues. The V and J ends lost 0 bases and 7 bases respectively, with 13 bases between them. Germline CDR1 and CDR2: LGHNA and YSLEER. The CDR3 DNA is TGCGCCAGCAGCCAAGATCTAGGTAACCGGCAGCCCCAGCATTTT. Translating gives CASSQDLGNRQPQHF.

This clone was counted a few times. The J gene is TRBJ2-1, the V gene TRBV27, with 8 bases matching TRBD1. The ends lost 6 bases at V and 7 bases at J; junction bases unmatched: 5. The CDR3 length is 13 residues. Germline CDR1 is MNHEY and CDR2 is SMNVEV (reference sequence). The CDR3 sequence is CASRPQGANEQFF. The DNA for the CDR3 is TGTGCCAGCAGACCTCAGGGGGCTAATGAGCAGTTCTTC.

This chain joins TRBV2 and TRBJ1-6, with 9 bases lining up with TRBD1. Germline V gene data show CDR1 as SNHLY and CDR2 as FYNNEI. The CDR3 totals 16 residues. The V segment lost 6 bases and the J segment 0 bases; nucleotides outside the gene matches: 3. CDR3 in DNA: TGTGCCAGCAGGGGACAGGGCTACTCCTATAATTCACCCCTCCACTTT. It yields the protein CASRGQGYSYNSPLHF. Supplemented by reference TRBV2 and TRBJ1-6, the full variable domain reads EPEVTQTPSHQVTQMGQEVILRCVPISNHLYFYWYRQILGQKVEFLVSFYNNEISEKSEIFDDQFSVERPDGSNFTLKIRSTKLEDSAMYFCASRGQGYSYNSPLHFGNGTRLTVT.

The gene calls are TRBV7-2 and TRBJ1-2; D perhaps matches TRBD1 (6 bases). Trimming took 4 bases from V and 3 from J, leaving 18 bases between them. Germline V lookup: CDR1 SGHTA, CDR2 FQGNSA. The CDR3 length is 16 residues. CDR3 loop: CASSYHLQGLDYGYTF. DNA for the CDR3: TGTGCCAGCAGCTACCACCTACAGGGATTGGACTATGGCTACACCTTC.

As concerns this clone: In the same sample, other DNA sequences code for this CDR3. This chain uses TRBV11-2 with TRBJ2-1; a weak D match, TRBD2 (5 bases). Trimming cost V 4 bases and J 10 bases, with 11 bases left between them. CDR3 length: 12 residues. Looked up from germline, CDR1 is SGHAT and CDR2 is FQNNGV. The CDR3 protein is CASSSNRGEQFF. The CDR3 DNA sequence: TGTGCCAGCAGCTCGAACAGAGGGGAGCAGTTCTTC.

V is TRBV9 and J is TRBJ2-3; a possible D gene is TRBD2 (6 bases). This CDR3 contains 15 residues. V was cut by 7 bases and J by 3 bases, with 18 bases left in between. In germline, CDR1 is SGDLS, CDR2 YYNGEE. The CDR3 nucleotides read TGTGCCAGCTCTTGGACGGGCGGGGAGACAGATACGCAGTATTTT. Its protein is CASSWTGGETDTQYF.

The CDR3 sequence is CASGLGGDSPLHF. The CDR3 coding sequence is TGTGCCAGCGGCCTGGGGGGGGATTCACCCCTCCACTTT. This rearrangement joins TRBV12-3 or TRBV12-4 to TRBJ1-6; tentative D call: TRBD1 (5 bases). The CDR3 loop spans 13 amino acids. Trimming shortened V by 8 bases and J by 8 bases, and 13 bases separated the two germline ends.

The chain has TRBV19 and TRBJ1-5; a weak D match, TRBD1 (5 bases). V lost 1 base, J lost 5 bases, and 18 bases lay in between. Germline CDR1 is LNHDA and CDR2 is SQIVND (reference sequence). The CDR3 is 17 amino acids. The CDR3 region is CASSIGWTWVTDQPQHF. The DNA for the CDR3 is TGTGCCAGTAGTATAGGGTGGACATGGGTGACCGATCAGCCCCAGCATTTT.

The chain recombines TRBV7-8 with TRBJ1-3; D not resolved. The germline CDR1 and CDR2 sequences are SGHVS and FQNEAQ. V lost 5 bases, J lost 6 bases, and 11 bases lay in between. This CDR3 spans 13 amino acids. The CDR3 coding sequence is TGTGCCAGCAGCCTAGGTTCGGTAAACACCATATATTTT. This gives the protein CASSLGSVNTIYF.

Points on this clone: This sample also contains other DNA sequences that code for the same CDR3. CDR3 residues: CAWSALTEAFF. The CDR3 DNA is TGTGCCTGGAGTGCACTTACTGAAGCTTTCTTT. The V call is TRBV30, the J call TRBJ1-1; D gene uncertain. Trimming pared 1 base from V and 5 bases from J, leaving 5 bases between. Germline CDR1 reads GTSNPN; CDR2 reads SVGIG (reference sequence). The CDR3 spans 11 residues.

The rearrangement links TRBV6-5 to TRBJ2-3; 11 nucleotides match TRBD2. This CDR3 is 15 amino acids long. V trimming: 9 bases; J trimming: 0 bases; junction bases outside the gene matches: 5. Germline CDR1 and CDR2: MNHEY and SVGAGI. The CDR3, as DNA: TGTGCCAGTGGGACTAGCGGAGCTAGCACAGATACGCAGTATTTT. Its protein product is CASGTSGASTDTQYF.

The chain uses TRBV28 and TRBJ2-3; 7 bases line up with TRBD1. The V gene end was trimmed by 1 base and the J gene end by 7 bases; junction bases not matched to a gene: 14. CDR3 length equals 17 residues. Germline values: CDR1 MDHEN, CDR2 SYDVKM. CDR3 sequence reads: CASSLYPRQGPQHTQYF. Written as DNA, the CDR3 is TGTGCCAGCAGTTTATACCCCCGACAGGGTCCACAACATACGCAGTATTTT.

The chain recombines TRBV6-5 with TRBJ2-7, with D tentatively TRBD2 (5 bases). Trimming shortened V by 6 bases and J by 6 bases, and 18 bases separated the two germline ends. The CDR3 spans 14 residues. Germline lookup yields CDR1 MNHEY and CDR2 SVGAGI. CDR3 region: CASSRSRELGEQYF. DNA of the CDR3: TGTGCCAGCAGCCGTTCTAGGGAGTTGGGCGAGCAGTACTTC.

This chain connects TRBV2 to TRBJ2-5; D is perhaps TRBD2 (6 bases). Between the trimmed V and J ends, which lost 7 bases and 4 bases, there was a span of 16 bases. Germline lookup yields CDR1 SNHLY and CDR2 FYNNEI. This CDR3 region has 14 residues. The CDR3 region is CASMLRGGPETQYF. The CDR3 DNA sequence: TGTGCCAGCATGTTGAGGGGAGGACCAGAGACCCAGTACTTC. The whole variable domain, remainder taken from reference TRBV2 and TRBJ2-5, is EPEVTQTPSHQVTQMGQEVILRCVPISNHLYFYWYRQILGQKVEFLVSFYNNEISEKSEIFDDQFSVERPDGSNFTLKIRSTKLEDSAMYFCASMLRGGPETQYFGPGTRLLVL.

The chain uses TRBV24-1 and TRBJ2-3; no clear D gene. CDR1 KGHDR and CDR2 SFDVKD come from the germline V gene. The CDR3 sequence is 13 residues long. The V end lost 4 bases, the J end lost 4 bases, and 8 bases lay between the germline ends. DNA of the CDR3: TGTGCCACCAGTGAGGCCCCTTCAGATACGCAGTATTTT. This sequence encodes CATSEAPSDTQYF.

For this clone: Other DNA sequences in the sample encode the same CDR3. This rearrangement joins TRBV7-2 to TRBJ2-2, with D tentatively TRBD1 (6 bases). Germline loops: CDR1 SGHTA, CDR2 FQGNSA. Trimming stripped 1 base from V and 2 bases from J, with 8 bases between. The CDR3 is made up of 15 amino acids. CDR3 sequence reads: CASSLVGGNTGELFF. The CDR3 DNA reads TGTGCCAGCAGCTTAGTAGGGGGAAACACCGGGGAGCTGTTTTTT.

This chain links TRBV27 with TRBJ2-2, with 14 bases lining up with TRBD2. Trimming cost V 5 bases and J 5 bases; bases outside gene matches: 7. CDR3 length: 17 amino acids. Germline V gives CDR1 MNHEY, CDR2 SMNVEV (reference sequence). CDR3 DNA: TGTGCCAGCAGTCCCCTAGGACTAGCGGGGGGAACCGGGGAGCTGTTTTTT. It specifies CASSPLGLAGGTGELFF.

This clone was seen a few times. The chain is built from TRBV9 and TRBJ2-4; D perhaps matches TRBD2 (5 bases). This CDR3 region has 15 residues. Per the germline V gene, CDR1 is SGDLS and CDR2 is YYNGEE. V lost 4 bases and J 3 bases, leaving 14 bases between the germline ends. The chain's CDR3 is CASSNSQGGKNIQYF. As DNA, the CDR3 is TGTGCCAGCAGCAACTCGCAAGGAGGCAAAAACATTCAGTACTTC.

This chain joins TRBV5-6 and TRBJ1-1, with D uncertain. Germline-derived CDR1 and CDR2 are SGHDT and YYEEEE. The CDR3 contains 12 residues. V was clipped by 1 base and J by 7 bases, with 8 bases between them. Here the CDR3 reads CASSLSTYEAFF. In DNA form, the CDR3 reads TGTGCCAGCAGCTTGAGCACCTATGAAGCTTTCTTT.

The gene calls are TRBV11-2 and TRBJ1-2; 7 bases align to TRBD1. J gave up 5 bases and V 0 bases, and 9 bases lay outside the gene matches. Per germline, CDR1 SGHAT and CDR2 FQNNGV. The CDR3 runs to 16 residues. CDR3 residues: CASSLDRAGGEYGYTF. The CDR3 DNA reads TGTGCCAGCAGCTTAGACAGAGCAGGGGGAGAATATGGCTACACCTTC. Using reference TRBV11-2 and TRBJ1-2 for the parts outside the CDR3, the full variable domain is EAGVAQSPRYKIIEKRQSVAFWCNPISGHATLYWYQQILGQGPKLLIQFQNNGVVDDSQLPKDRFSAERLKGVDSTLKIQPAKLEDSAVYLCASSLDRAGGEYGYTFGSGTRLTVV.

V gene TRBV10-3 combines with J gene TRBJ1-2, with TRBD1 matching 9 bases. Germline V CDR1 and CDR2: ENHRY, SYGVKD. V shed 3 bases, J shed 7 bases, and the junction held 9 bases outside the gene matches. This CDR3 is built from 15 residues. The CDR3 DNA follows: TGTGCCATCAGTGACCTCGGGACAGGGTCTACTGGCTACACCTTC. Translating gives CAISDLGTGSTGYTF.